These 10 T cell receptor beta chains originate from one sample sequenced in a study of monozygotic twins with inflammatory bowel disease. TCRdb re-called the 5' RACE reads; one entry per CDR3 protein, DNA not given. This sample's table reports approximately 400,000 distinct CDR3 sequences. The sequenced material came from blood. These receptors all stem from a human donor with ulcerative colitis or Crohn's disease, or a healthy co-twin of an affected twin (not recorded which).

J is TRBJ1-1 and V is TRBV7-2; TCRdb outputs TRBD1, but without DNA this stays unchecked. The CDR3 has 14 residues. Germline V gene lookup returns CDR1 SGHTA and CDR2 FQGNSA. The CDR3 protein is CASSLGMGVTEAFF.

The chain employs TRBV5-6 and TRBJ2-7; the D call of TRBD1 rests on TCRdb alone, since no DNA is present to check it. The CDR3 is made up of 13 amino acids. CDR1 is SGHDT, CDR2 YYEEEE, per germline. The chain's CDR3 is CASTPGQGASQYF.

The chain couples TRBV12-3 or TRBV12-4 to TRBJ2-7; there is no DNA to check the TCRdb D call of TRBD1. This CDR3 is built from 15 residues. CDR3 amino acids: CPSSSMTASSYEQYF.

The CDR3 reads CATSSGRGGDETQYF. This rearrangement joins TRBV15 to TRBJ2-5; TCRdb picks TRBD2, but there is no DNA to check that call. This CDR3 contains 15 residues. The germline CDR1 and CDR2 sequences are LNHNV and YYDKDF (reference sequence).

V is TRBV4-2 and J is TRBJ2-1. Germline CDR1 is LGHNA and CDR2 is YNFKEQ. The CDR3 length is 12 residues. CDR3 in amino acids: CASSQSTRRQFF.

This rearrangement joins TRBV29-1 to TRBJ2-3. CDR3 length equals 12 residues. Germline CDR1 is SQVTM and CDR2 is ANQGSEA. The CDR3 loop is CSVHRHTDTQYF.

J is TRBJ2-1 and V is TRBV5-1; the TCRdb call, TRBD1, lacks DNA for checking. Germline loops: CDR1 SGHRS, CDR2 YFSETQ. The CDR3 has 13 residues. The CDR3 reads CASSPQGNNEQFF.

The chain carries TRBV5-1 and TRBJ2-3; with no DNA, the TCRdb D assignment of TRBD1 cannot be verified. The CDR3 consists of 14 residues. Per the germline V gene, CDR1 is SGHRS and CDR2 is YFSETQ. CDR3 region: CASSTGTSADTQYF. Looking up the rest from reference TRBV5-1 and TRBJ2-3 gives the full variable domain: KAGVTQTPRYLIKTRGQQVTLSCSPISGHRSVSWYQQTPGQGLQFLFEYFSETQRNKGNFPGRFSGRQFSNSRSEMNVSTLELGDSALYLCASSTGTSADTQYFGPGTRLTVL.

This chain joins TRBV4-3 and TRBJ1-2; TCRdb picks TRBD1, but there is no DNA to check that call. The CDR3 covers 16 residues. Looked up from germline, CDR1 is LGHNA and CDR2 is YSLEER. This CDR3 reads CASSQGTAPRTRGYTF.

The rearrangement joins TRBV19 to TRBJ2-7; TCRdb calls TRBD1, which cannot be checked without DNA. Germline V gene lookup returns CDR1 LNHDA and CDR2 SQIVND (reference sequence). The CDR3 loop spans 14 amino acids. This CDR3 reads CASSFQRGNYEQYF. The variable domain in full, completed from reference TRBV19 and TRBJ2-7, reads DGGITQSPKYLFRKEGQNVTLSCEQNLNHDAMYWYRQDPGQGLRLIYYSQIVNDFQKGDIAEGYSVSREKKESFPLTVTSAQKNPTAFYLCASSFQRGNYEQYFGPGTRLTVT.